This TCR beta chain was documented in a study of identical twins. Whole-study results and caveats: Insertions were fewer in abundant cord blood beta clonotypes, whereas memory repertoires showed none of this pattern. Cross-sectional statistical analysis was relied on for the conclusions, without the same donors being followed.

Unique molecular identifiers were present on cDNA, and template switching added a universal primer site. TCRdb reanalysed the 5' RACE reads using MiXCR and keeps one entry per CDR3 protein. The profile shows around 1.7 million distinct CDR3 sequences, about 31% of them singletons. Note on this clonotype: Its target is not known.

V lost 1 base and J 6 bases, leaving 8 bases between the germline ends. In germline, CDR1 is MNHEY, CDR2 SMNVEV (reference sequence). The CDR3 length is 13 residues. The V gene is TRBV27, the J gene TRBJ2-3; no clear D gene. The sequenced sample was cord blood. The origin of this receptor is a newborn girl in good health. CDR3 nucleotide sequence: TGTGCCAGCAGTTTATATAACGGGGATACGCAGTATTTT. Translated: CASSLYNGDTQYF.